The sequence of this T cell receptor beta chain was determined in a study of blood T cell repertoires in COVID-19. On the study more broadly: Sites in the United States, Italy and Spain provided acute and convalescent COVID-19 samples.

The CDR3 has 14 residues. V was pared by 5 bases and J by 3 bases, with 4 bases of the junction left unmatched. Germline V gene sequence: CDR1 SEHNR, CDR2 FQNEAQ (reference sequence). In this sample, this clone turned up a few times. Under the authors' procedure: Reference gene primer amplification in the assay estimated nucleated cell counts. Data came from immunoSEQ multiplex PCR; TCRdb stores just in-frame clones and leaves some out. The D gene and trimming were derived from the DNA, and the V and J assignments and clone size from that table. The table has around 100,000 clones, 80% seen once. This sequence originates from a woman in her 70s with acute or convalescent COVID-19. The rearrangement uses TRBV7-9 and TRBJ1-1, with 9 bases identical to TRBD1. The specimen was peripheral blood. CDR3 sequence reads: CASSQGQGDTEAFF. The CDR3 bases are TGTGCCAGCAGCCAGGGACAGGGCGACACTGAAGCTTTCTTT.